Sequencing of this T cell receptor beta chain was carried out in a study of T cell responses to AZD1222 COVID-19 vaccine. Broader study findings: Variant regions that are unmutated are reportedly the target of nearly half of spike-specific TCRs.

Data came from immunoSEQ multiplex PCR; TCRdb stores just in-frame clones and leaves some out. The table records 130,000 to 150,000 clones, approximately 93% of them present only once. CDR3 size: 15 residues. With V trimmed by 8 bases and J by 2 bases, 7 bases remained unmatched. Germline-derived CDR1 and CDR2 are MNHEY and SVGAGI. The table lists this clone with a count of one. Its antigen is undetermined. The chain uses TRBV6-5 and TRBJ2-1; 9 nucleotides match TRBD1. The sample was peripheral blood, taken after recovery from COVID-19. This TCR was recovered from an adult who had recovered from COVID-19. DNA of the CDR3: TGTGCCAGCGGTAGACAGGGGGGCACCTACAATGAGCAGTTCTTC. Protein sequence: CASGRQGGTYNEQFF.